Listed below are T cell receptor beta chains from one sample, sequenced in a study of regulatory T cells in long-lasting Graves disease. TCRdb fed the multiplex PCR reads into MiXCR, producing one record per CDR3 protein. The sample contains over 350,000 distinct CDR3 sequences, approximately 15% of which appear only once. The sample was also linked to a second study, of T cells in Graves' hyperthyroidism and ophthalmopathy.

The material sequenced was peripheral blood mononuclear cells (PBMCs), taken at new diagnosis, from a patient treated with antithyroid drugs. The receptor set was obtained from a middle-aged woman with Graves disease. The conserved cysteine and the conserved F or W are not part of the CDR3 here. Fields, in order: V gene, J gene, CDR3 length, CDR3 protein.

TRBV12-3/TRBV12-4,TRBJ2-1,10,ASSSAGNEQF
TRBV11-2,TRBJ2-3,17,ASSKQGTSGSMRTDTQY
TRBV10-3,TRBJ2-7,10,AINPAGGPRY
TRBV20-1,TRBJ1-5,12,SAGLTGGNQPQH
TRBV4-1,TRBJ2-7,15,ASSQDSFSREGSEQY
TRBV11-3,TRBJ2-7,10,ASSLGLGEQY
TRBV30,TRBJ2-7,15,AWSPWAGSERGYEQY
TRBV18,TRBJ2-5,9,ASSPDQTQY
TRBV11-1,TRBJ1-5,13,ASSPDGQFNQPQH
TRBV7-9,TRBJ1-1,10,ASSLIGTEAF
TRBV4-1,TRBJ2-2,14,ASSPQTGDYTGELF
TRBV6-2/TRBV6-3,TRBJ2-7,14,ASSEAASGSFHEQY
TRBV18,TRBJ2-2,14,ASSRSQGTNTGELF
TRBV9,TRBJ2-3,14,ASSVSGTVDTDTQY
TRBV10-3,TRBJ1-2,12,AISEGQGRPGYT
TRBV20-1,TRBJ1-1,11,SAAGLENTEAF
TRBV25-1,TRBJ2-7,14,ASSSTGAGARFEQY
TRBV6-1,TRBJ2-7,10,AGQSDSYEQY
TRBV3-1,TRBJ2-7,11,ASSQGDIYEQY
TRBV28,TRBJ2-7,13,ASSPLGAESYEQY
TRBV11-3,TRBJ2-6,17,ASSSRGTARTSGANVLT
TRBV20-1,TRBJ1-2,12,SAFPRTGGHGYT
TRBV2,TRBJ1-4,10,ASSRGREKLF
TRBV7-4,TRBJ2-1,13,ASSLAWGRYNEQF
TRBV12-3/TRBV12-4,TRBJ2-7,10,ASSGTTYEQY
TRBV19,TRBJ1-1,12,ASSIDLVGTEAF
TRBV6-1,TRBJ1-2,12,ASSPGTFYYGYT
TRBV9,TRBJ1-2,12,ASSSLQGADGYT
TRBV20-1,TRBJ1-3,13,SASRQSLSGNTIY
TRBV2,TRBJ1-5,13,ASSEDQPSNQPQH